A single sample gave rise to the 15 T cell receptor beta chains below, sequenced in a study of blood T cell repertoires in COVID-19. The repertoire was sequenced with immunoSEQ multiplex PCR; TCRdb's copy has only in-frame clones and lacks some. The table records some 260,000 clones, 80% to 90% of them present only once. What was sequenced was peripheral blood. These receptor sequences come from a woman in her 70s with COVID-19, enrolled during active disease.

The chain carries TRBV4-1 and TRBJ2-5; 7 bases are shared with TRBD2. V shed 4 bases and J 5 bases; nucleotides not matched to a gene: 13. The CDR3 sequence is 16 residues long. In germline, CDR1 is MGHRA, CDR2 YSYEKL. The CDR3, as DNA: TGCGCCAGCAGCCCCCCTCTGGGCGGGAGTAGGGAGACCCAGTACTTC. This gives the protein CASSPPLGGSRETQYF.

This rearrangement joins TRBV5-1 to TRBJ2-2, with TRBD2 matching over 7 bases. Germline V gives CDR1 SGHRS, CDR2 YFSETQ. The CDR3 length is 16 residues. The V gene end was trimmed by 0 bases and the J gene end by 3 bases; junction bases not matched to a gene: 5. CDR3 coding DNA: TGCGCCAGCAGCTTGGGCCTAGCGGACTACACCGGGGAGCTGTTTTTT. Encoded protein: CASSLGLADYTGELFF.

J is TRBJ1-1 and V is TRBV19; no clear D. CDR3 size: 12 residues. V was clipped by 5 bases and J by 1 base, with 5 bases between them. The germline V gene encodes CDR1 LNHDA and CDR2 SQIVND (reference sequence). This CDR3 is CASSFQNTEAFF. The DNA of the CDR3 is TGTGCCAGTAGTTTCCAGAACACTGAAGCTTTCTTT. Full variable domain (rest looked up from reference TRBV19 and TRBJ1-1): DGGITQSPKYLFRKEGQNVTLSCEQNLNHDAMYWYRQDPGQGLRLIYYSQIVNDFQKGDIAEGYSVSREKKESFPLTVTSAQKNPTAFYLCASSFQNTEAFFGQGTRLTVV.

The chain links TRBV4-1 to TRBJ2-1; D possibly corresponds to TRBD1 (5 bases). The V end lost 0 bases, the J end lost 5 bases, and 8 bases lay between the germline ends. CDR1 is MGHRA, CDR2 YSYEKL, per germline. CDR3 length: 14 amino acids. The CDR3 loop is CASSQDLQDNEQFF. Here the CDR3 DNA reads TGCGCCAGCAGCCAAGATTTACAGGACAATGAGCAGTTCTTC.

The chain has TRBV5-1 and TRBJ2-1, with a weak D call TRBD2 (6 bases). The CDR3 spans 15 residues. Deletions cut 0 bases from V and 9 bases from J, with 16 bases between. Looked up from germline, CDR1 is SGHRS and CDR2 is YFSETQ. CDR3 coding DNA: TGCGCCAGCAGCTTGGAGGCGGGACGGGGTGGTGAGCAGTTCTTC. Its protein product is CASSLEAGRGGEQFF.

The chain combines TRBV19 with TRBJ1-5, with a weak D call TRBD1 (5 bases). Germline V gene sequence: CDR1 LNHDA, CDR2 SQIVND (reference sequence). The CDR3 totals 12 residues. The V and J ends lost 6 bases and 5 bases respectively, with 8 bases between them. The DNA for the CDR3 is TGTGCCAGTAGGACAGTGGATCAGCCCCAGCATTTT. This translates into CASRTVDQPQHF. The variable domain in full, with the rest retrieved from reference TRBV19 and TRBJ1-5, is DGGITQSPKYLFRKEGQNVTLSCEQNLNHDAMYWYRQDPGQGLRLIYYSQIVNDFQKGDIAEGYSVSREKKESFPLTVTSAQKNPTAFYLCASRTVDQPQHFGDGTRLSIL.

This sequence joins TRBV28 and TRBJ1-2; TRBD1 aligns across 8 bases. There are 17 residues in the CDR3. V was pared by 6 bases and J by 3 bases, with 15 bases of the junction left unmatched. The V gene's germline CDR1 is MDHEN and CDR2 SYDVKM. CDR3 in DNA: TGTGCCAGCAGCCGAGGACGTTACAGGGGGTCGCACTATGGCTACACCTTC. Its protein is CASSRGRYRGSHYGYTF.

V usage is TRBV6-5 and J usage is TRBJ2-5, with 15 positions matching TRBD2. The CDR3 covers 15 residues. Trimming removed 6 bases from V and 2 bases from J; junction bases left unmatched: 1. The germline V gene has CDR1 MNHEY and CDR2 SVGAGI. The CDR3 bases are TGTGCCAGCAGAGGACTAGCGGGAGGGCAAGAGACCCAGTACTTC. It yields the protein CASRGLAGGQETQYF.

The rearrangement uses TRBV5-1 and TRBJ1-1; 7 bases are shared with TRBD1. V was pared by 3 bases and J by 5 bases, with 7 bases of the junction left unmatched. The CDR3 runs 14 residues. Germline V gene lookup returns CDR1 SGHRS and CDR2 YFSETQ. The CDR3 DNA follows: TGCGCCAGCAGCTCTTTACAGGGGCGGACTGAAGCTTTCTTT. It encodes CASSSLQGRTEAFF.

This clone occurred once. V and J are TRBV7-3 and TRBJ2-3, with 9 bases aligning to TRBD2. The V gene's germline CDR1 is SGHTA and CDR2 FQGTGA. V dropped 5 bases and J dropped 1; count of bases not matched to a gene: 4. CDR3 length: 15 residues. Written as DNA, the CDR3 is TGTGCCAGCAGCCCCTTAGCGGGAGGCACAGATACGCAGTATTTT. Its protein is CASSPLAGGTDTQYF.

The rearrangement joins TRBV30 to TRBJ1-5; D gene unclear. Trimming took 3 bases from V and 0 from J, leaving 12 bases between them. The CDR3 is made up of 15 amino acids. Germline values: CDR1 GTSNPN, CDR2 SVGIG (reference sequence). The chain's CDR3 is CAWSPGRYSNQPQHF. The CDR3 DNA reads TGTGCCTGGAGCCCTGGGAGGTATAGCAATCAGCCCCAGCATTTT.

The chain has TRBV10-3 and TRBJ1-1; 9 nucleotides line up with TRBD1. Germline trimming cut 10 bases from V and 6 bases from J; bases unmatched to any gene: 15. Germline V gene sequence: CDR1 ENHRY, CDR2 SYGVKD. The CDR3 has 15 residues. CDR3 DNA sequence: TGTGCCAGCAATAGACAGGGGGAAGTAGTTTCTGAAGCTTTCTTT. Its protein product is CASNRQGEVVSEAFF.

The rearrangement links TRBV5-4 to TRBJ1-5, with D perhaps matching TRBD1 (6 bases). CDR3 length equals 15 residues. Trimming left V 0 bases short and J 4 bases short, with 11 bases between. Germline CDR1 SGHNT, CDR2 YYREEE (reference sequence). The CDR3 nucleotides read TGTGCCAGCAGCTTGGGAGGGGGTAGTAATCAGCCCCAGCATTTT. Protein: CASSLGGGSNQPQHF.

The J gene is TRBJ2-3, the V gene TRBV5-1, with 9 bases that match TRBD2. CDR3 length: 15 amino acids. J lost 2 bases, V lost 3 bases, and 4 bases had no gene match. Looked up from germline, CDR1 is SGHRS and CDR2 is YFSETQ. The CDR3 sequence: CASSYTSGYTDTQYF. As DNA, the CDR3 is TGCGCCAGCAGCTACACTAGCGGGTACACAGATACGCAGTATTTT.

The J gene is TRBJ2-3, the V gene TRBV19, with 9 bases lining up with TRBD2. The CDR3 runs to 15 residues. The germline V gene has CDR1 LNHDA and CDR2 SQIVND (reference sequence). The V and J ends lost 3 bases and 4 bases, in that order; junction bases with no gene match: 5. CDR3 residues: CASSMREGRADTQYF. DNA for the CDR3: TGTGCCAGTAGTATGCGGGAGGGCCGGGCAGATACGCAGTATTTT.